This T cell receptor (beta chain) was obtained from a study of T cell responses to AZD1222 COVID-19 vaccine. Study-level results: Unmutated variant regions are reportedly the target of nearly half of TCRs that are spike-specific. Increased Spike-specific TCR breadth and depth were observed after two AZD1222 doses.

Sequencing was performed with immunoSEQ multiplex PCR; in TCRdb, only in-frame clones are kept and a portion is missing. This repertoire shows about 120,000 clones, about 89% found once; its top ten account for about 5.2%. Points on this clone: The antigen is not known.

The junction had 10 bases not matched to a gene; V was cut back by 4 bases and J by 8 bases. The CDR3 extends over 14 amino acids. Germline CDR1 and CDR2: SQVTM and ANQGSEA. The source is an adult in good health. Sample: peripheral blood, taken on day 0 of AZD1222 vaccination. The V gene is TRBV29-1, the J gene TRBJ2-1; 8 positions agree with TRBD1. The CDR3 region has the DNA TGCAGCGTTGCCGCGGGCAGGGGGCACGATGAGCAGTTCTTC. Protein product: CSVAAGRGHDEQFF.